This paragraph covers one TCR beta chain sequence. What antigen it recognizes has not been identified. The record has no base qualities; no much larger clone is one base away. The library was built by means of 5' RACE. TCRdb records NextSeq 500 as the sequencer. The TCR library protocol attached unique molecular identifiers to individual cDNA molecules to correct for sequencing error and PCR bias. Sequencing covered both TCR alpha and beta chains, and within each sample the abundances of alpha and beta sequences were tightly co-correlated. Per the source publication's procedure: V gene, J gene and CDR3 annotation of TCR sequences was performed with Decombinator V4. TCRs were defined as expanded if a significant change between any two time points was detected under a Poisson model with p below 0.0001. TCR abundances were normalised to the total number of TCRs sequenced per sample and expressed as counts per million. MAIT TCRs were defined by TRAV1-2 paired with TRAJ12, TRAJ20 or TRAJ33, and iNKT TCRs by TRAV10 paired with TRAJ18. A search of VDJdb, accessed on 1 November 2021, was run for TCRs annotated to CMV, EBV and SARS-CoV-2, with TCRs annotated for multiple antigens excluded. In TCRdb, the public reads were trimmed at Q25 with fastp and aligned with MiXCR, with productive beta chains retained. Under each unique CDR3 protein, matching rows form one entry showing the most common genes and DNA. The V and J calls shown here were made by TCRdb, not taken from the authors' results. This sample is represented by tens of thousands of distinct CDR3 sequences; around a sixth of them were singletons. Less than 15% of the sample is taken by the ten largest.

The study was a case-control design nested within a healthcare worker cohort in London, UK, with weekly nasopharyngeal swab PCR tests and blood sampling. Healthcare workers were recruited between 23 and 31 March 2020, during the week of the UK lockdown, and were followed weekly for up to about 16 weeks. The data originate from a study of early T cells in non-severe SARS-CoV-2 infection (dated by TCRdb to the early 2020s). About the study as a whole: Bulk RNA from unsorted whole blood was used for TCR sequencing, so alpha and beta chains could not be paired.

Broader findings and caveats from the paper: VDJdb matching was skewed toward anti-spike CD8 responses and likely underestimated virus-specific expansions by missing private and CD4 specificities.

Looking up the germline V gene (reference sequence) yields CDR1 LGHDT and CDR2 YNNKEL. Between the V and J ends, shortened by 2 bases and 5 bases respectively, the junction contains 7 bases. The CDR3 runs 13 amino acids, cysteine and phenylalanine included. Of the read, only the CDR3 DNA is kept; its 39 bases are in frame from base 1. The sequencing input was whole blood. The chain was built from TRBV3-1 and TRBJ2-1; the D gene assignment is ambiguous. This TCR derives from an adult who was a healthcare worker with PCR-confirmed SARS-CoV-2 infection or an uninfected control (not recorded which). The DNA sequence follows: TGTGCCAGCAGCCAAAGTAGGAACAATGAGCAGTTCTTC. Its product reads: CASSQSRNNEQFF.